This TCR beta chain came from a study of cytomegalovirus exposure and HLA in healthy donors. PCR primers comprised 60 Vbeta and 13 Jbeta primers. Assay: immunoSEQ multiplex PCR; the TCRdb copy retains only in-frame clones and omits some. The sample has some 80,000 clones, 60% to 85% seen once; the top ten hold under 7%. This CDR3 region has 13 residues. CDR1 LGHNA and CDR2 YNFKEQ come from the germline V gene. With 0 bases removed from V and 4 bases from J, the gap between germline ends came to 7 bases. The sample comprised PBMCs. The chain has TRBV4-2 and TRBJ2-7, with D tentatively TRBD2 (5 bases). This TCR came from a man aged 18-30 years in good health and CMV-seropositive. Here the CDR3 DNA reads TGTGCCAGCAGCCAAGATACTAGGTACGAGCAGTACTTC. Protein product: CASSQDTRYEQYF.